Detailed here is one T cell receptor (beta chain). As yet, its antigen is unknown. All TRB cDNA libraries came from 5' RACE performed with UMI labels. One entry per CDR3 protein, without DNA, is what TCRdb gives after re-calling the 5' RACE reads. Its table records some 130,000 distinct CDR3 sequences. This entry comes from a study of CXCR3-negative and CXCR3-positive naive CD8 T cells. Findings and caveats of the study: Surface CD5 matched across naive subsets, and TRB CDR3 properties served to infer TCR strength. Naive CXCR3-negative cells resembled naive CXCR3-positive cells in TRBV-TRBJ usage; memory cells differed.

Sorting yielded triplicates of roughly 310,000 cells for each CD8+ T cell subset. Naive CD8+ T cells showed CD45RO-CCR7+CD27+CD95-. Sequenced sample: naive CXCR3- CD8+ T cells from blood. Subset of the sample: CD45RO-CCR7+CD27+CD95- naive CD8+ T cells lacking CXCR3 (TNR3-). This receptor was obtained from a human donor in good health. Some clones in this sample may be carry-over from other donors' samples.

CDR3 loop: CSVEPGTGDEFF. The chain recombines TRBV29-1 with TRBJ2-1; TCRdb's assignment of TRBD1 cannot be checked, as there is no DNA. The CDR3 runs to 12 residues. The V gene's germline CDR1 is SQVTM and CDR2 ANQGSEA.